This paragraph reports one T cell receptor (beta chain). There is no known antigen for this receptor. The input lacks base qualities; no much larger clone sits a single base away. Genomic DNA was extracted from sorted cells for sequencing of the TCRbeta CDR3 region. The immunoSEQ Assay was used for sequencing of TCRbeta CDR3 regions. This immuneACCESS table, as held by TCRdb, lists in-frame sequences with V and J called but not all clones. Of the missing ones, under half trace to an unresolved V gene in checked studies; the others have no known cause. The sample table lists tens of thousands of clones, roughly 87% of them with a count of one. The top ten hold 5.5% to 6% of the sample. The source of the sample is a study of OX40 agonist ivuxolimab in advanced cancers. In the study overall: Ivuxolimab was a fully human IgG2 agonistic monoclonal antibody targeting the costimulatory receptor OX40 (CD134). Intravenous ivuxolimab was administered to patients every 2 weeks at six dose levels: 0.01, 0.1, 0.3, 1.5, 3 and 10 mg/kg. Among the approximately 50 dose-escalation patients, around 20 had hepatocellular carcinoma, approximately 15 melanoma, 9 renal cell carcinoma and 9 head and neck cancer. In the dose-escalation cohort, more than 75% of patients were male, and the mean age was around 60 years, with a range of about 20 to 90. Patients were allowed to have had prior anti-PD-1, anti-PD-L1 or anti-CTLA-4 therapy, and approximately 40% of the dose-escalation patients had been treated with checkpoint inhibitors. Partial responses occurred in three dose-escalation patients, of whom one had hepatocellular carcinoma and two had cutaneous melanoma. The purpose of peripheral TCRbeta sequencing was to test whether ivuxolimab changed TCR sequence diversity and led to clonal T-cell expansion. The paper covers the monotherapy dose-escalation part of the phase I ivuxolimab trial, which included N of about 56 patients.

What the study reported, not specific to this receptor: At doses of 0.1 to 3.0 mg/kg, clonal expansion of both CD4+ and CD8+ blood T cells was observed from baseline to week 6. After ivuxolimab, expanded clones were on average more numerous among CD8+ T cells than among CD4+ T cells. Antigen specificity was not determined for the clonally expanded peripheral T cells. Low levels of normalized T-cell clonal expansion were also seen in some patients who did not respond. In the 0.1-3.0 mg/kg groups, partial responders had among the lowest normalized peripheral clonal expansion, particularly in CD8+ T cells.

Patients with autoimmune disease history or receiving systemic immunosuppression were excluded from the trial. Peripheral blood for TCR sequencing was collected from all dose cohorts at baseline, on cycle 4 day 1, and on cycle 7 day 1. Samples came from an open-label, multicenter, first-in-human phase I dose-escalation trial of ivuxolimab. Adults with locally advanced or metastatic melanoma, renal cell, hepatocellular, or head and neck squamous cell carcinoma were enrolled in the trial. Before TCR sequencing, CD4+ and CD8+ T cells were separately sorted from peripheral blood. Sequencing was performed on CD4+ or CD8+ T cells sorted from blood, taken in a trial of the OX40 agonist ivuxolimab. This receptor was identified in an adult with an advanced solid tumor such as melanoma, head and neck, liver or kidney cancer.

At the DNA level, the sequence is TGTGCCAGCAGAGAAACAGGGGGGAGAAACACCATATATTTT. Translated, this is CASRETGGRNTIYF. Recombination connected TRBV6-1 to TRBJ1-3; 8 bases in the junction line up with TRBD1. CDR1 is given as MNHNS and CDR2 as SASEGT, both from the germline V gene. Trimming takes 6 bases off V and 5 bases off J; junction bases not matched to a gene: 6. Its CDR3 holds 14 amino acids, cysteine through phenylalanine. CDR3 DNA only is kept here, 42 bases in frame from base 1.